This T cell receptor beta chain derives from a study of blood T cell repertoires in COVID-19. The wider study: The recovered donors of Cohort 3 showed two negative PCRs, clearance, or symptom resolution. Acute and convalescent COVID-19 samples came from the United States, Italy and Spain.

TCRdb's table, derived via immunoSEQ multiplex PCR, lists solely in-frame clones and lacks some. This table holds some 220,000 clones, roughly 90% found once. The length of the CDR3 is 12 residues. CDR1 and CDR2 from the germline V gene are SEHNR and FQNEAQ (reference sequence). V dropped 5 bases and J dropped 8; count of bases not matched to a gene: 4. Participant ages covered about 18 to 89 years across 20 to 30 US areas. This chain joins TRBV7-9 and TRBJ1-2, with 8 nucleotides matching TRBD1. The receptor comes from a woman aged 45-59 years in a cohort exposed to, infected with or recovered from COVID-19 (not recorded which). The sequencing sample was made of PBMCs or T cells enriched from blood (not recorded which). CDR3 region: CASSLQGAGYTF. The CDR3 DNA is TGTGCCAGCAGCCTTCAGGGGGCAGGCTACACCTTC.